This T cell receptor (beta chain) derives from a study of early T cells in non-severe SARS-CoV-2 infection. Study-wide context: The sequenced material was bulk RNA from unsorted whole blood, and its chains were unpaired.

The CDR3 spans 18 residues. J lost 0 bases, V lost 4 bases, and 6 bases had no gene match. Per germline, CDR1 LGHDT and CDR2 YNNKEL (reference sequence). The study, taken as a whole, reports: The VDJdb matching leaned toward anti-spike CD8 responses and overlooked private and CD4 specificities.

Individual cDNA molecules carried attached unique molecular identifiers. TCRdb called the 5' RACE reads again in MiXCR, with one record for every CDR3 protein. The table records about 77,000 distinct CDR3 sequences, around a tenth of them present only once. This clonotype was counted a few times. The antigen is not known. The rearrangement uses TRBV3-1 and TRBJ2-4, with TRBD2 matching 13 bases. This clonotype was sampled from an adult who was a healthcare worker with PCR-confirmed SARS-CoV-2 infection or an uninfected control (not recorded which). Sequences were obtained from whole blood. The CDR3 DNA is TGTGCCAGCAGCCGGACTAGCGGGAGTGTCCTAGCCAAAAACATTCAGTACTTC. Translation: CASSRTSGSVLAKNIQYF.